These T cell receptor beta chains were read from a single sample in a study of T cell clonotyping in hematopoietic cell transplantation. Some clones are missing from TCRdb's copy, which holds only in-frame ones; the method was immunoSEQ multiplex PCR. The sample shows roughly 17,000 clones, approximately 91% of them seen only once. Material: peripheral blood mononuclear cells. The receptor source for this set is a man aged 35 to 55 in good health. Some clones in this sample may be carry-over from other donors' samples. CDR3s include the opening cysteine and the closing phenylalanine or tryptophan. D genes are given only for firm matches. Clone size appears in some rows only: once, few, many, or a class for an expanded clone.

TGTGCCAGCAGCTTCGAGGTTGGGCTCTCCTACGAGCAGTACTTC CASSFEVGLSYEQYF . . TRBJ2-7 TRBV7-2
TGTGCCAGCAGCTTATATTCAGGAGACTATGGCTACACCTTC CASSLYSGDYGYTF . once TRBJ1-2 TRBV7-9
TGTGCCAGCAGCTCCCTAGCGGCGACCCAGTACTTC CASSSLAATQYF TRBD2 . TRBJ2-5 TRBV7-2
TGTGCCAGCAGTGACAACGGGAATTCACCCCTCCACTTT CASSDNGNSPLHF . . TRBJ1-6 TRBV2
TGTGCCAGCAGCCGGGGTGGGTACGAGCAGTACTTC CASSRGGYEQYF . . TRBJ2-7 TRBV6-5
TGCGCCAGCAGCCAAGATCGAGCTAGCGGGGGGAACAATGAGCAGTTCTTC CASSQDRASGGNNEQFF TRBD2 once TRBJ2-1 TRBV4-3
TGTGCCAGTACCTTGACAGCGAGCTCCTACGAGCAGTACTTC CASTLTASSYEQYF . . TRBJ2-7 TRBV19
TGCAGTGCTCGGGGGCCCGGGGAGCTGTTTTTT CSARGPGELFF . . TRBJ2-2 TRBV20-1
TGTGCCAGCAGTCCCCCGTCCTACGAGCAGTACTTC CASSPPSYEQYF . . TRBJ2-7 TRBV28
TGTGCCTGGAGGCCCGGAGGGGCTCACTTCACAGATACGCAGTATTTT CAWRPGGAHFTDTQYF . . TRBJ2-3 TRBV30
TGTGCCAGTAGTCGACAGGAGCTTGGCTACACCTTC CASSRQELGYTF . . TRBJ1-2 TRBV19
TGCGCCAGCAGCCAAGAACAGGCTGGGGAGCTGTTTTTT CASSQEQAGELFF . . TRBJ2-2 TRBV4-3
TGCAGCGTTCAGCGGGACGGGGAGACCCAGTACTTC CSVQRDGETQYF TRBD2 . TRBJ2-5 TRBV29-1
TGCGCCAGCAGCTTCGGGACTAGCGGGGAAAATGAGCAGTTCTTC CASSFGTSGENEQFF TRBD2 few TRBJ2-1 TRBV5-1
TGTGCCAGCAGCCCAGGGGGTCAAGAGACCCAGTACTTC CASSPGGQETQYF TRBD1 . TRBJ2-5 TRBV7-9
TGTGCCAGCAGTGAAAGGCCGCTCTCCTACGAGCAGTACTTC CASSERPLSYEQYF . . TRBJ2-7 TRBV2
TGTGCTAGCAGCTGCGTCGGGGTTAGGTATAATTCACCCCTCCACTTT CASSCVGVRYNSPLHF . . TRBJ1-6 TRBV7-7
TGTGCCTGGAGTTTTAGCGGGAGGCGCGAGCAGTACTTC CAWSFSGRREQYF TRBD2 . TRBJ2-7 TRBV30
TGTGCCAGTAGGCCTCGGGCGCAAACCTACGAGCAGTACTTC CASRPRAQTYEQYF . . TRBJ2-7 TRBV19
TGTGCCTGGAGTCCCGTATCCGGGGAGCTGTTTTTT CAWSPVSGELFF . . TRBJ2-2 TRBV30
TGTGCCAGCAGCGCATACGGGACTAGCGGCTTGCTCTACAATGAGCAGTTCTTC CASSAYGTSGLLYNEQFF TRBD2 once TRBJ2-1 TRBV9
TGTGCCAGCAGCAAAGTCCCAGGGGGAAATGGGAACACTGAAGCTTTCTTT CASSKVPGGNGNTEAFF . . TRBJ1-1 TRBV21-1
TGCGCCAGCAGCCAAGAGACCCCGGCTAGCGGGGGGACCTTGAACGAGCAGTACTTC CASSQETPASGGTLNEQYF TRBD2 . TRBJ2-7 TRBV4-3
TGTGCCAGCAGCTTAAACAGGGGTGATCAAAAACTGTTTTTT CASSLNRGDQKLFF TRBD1 . TRBJ1-4 TRBV7-2
TGTGCCAGCAATACACGCTTCTATGGCTACACCTTC CASNTRFYGYTF . . TRBJ1-2 TRBV5-6